This TCR beta chain was sequenced in a study of blood T cells in healthy people across ages. This clonotype was detected only a few times. Next came a second PCR, run for about 7 to 12 cycles, which used a sample-barcoded 5' primer along with a J-beta primer mix. TCRdb redid the calling of the 5' RACE reads with MiXCR, one entry per CDR3 protein. In the table there are about 1.4 million distinct CDR3 sequences, around 59% of which are singletons. This CDR3 region has 16 residues. Germline lookup yields CDR1 MNHEY and CDR2 SVGEGT. Trimming took off 6 bases at V and 4 bases at J, with 21 bases between the two ends.

The receptor was isolated from a man between 18 and 29 years old in good health. The sequenced sample consisted of blood. The chain combines TRBV6-2 or TRBV6-3 with TRBJ2-5; D is unresolved. CDR3 nucleotides: TGTGCCAGCAGACCCATGTTAGACCACGGGCGAGAGACCCAGTACTTC. Its translation: CASRPMLDHGRETQYF.